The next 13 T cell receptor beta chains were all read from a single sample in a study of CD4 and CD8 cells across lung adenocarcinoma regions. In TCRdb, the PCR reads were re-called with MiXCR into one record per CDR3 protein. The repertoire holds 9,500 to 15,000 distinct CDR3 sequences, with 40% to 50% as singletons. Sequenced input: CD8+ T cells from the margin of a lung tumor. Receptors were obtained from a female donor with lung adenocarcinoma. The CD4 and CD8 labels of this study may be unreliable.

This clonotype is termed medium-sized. CDR3: CASSEGRLAGGPVEQFF. The CDR3 DNA is TGTGCCAGCAGTGAAGGAAGACTAGCGGGGGGGCCGGTTGAGCAGTTCTTC. The chain employs TRBV6-1 and TRBJ2-1, with 14 bases aligning to TRBD2. The germline gives CDR1 MNHNS, CDR2 SASEGT. The length of the CDR3 is 17 residues. V shed 1 base and J 9 bases; nucleotides not matched to a gene: 8.

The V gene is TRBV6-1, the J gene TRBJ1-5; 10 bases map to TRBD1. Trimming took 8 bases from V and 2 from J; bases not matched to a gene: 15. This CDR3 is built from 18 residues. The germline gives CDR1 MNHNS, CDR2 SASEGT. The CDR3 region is CASGDARDRGGGNQPQHF. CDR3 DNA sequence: TGTGCCAGCGGAGACGCTAGGGACAGGGGTGGAGGCAATCAGCCCCAGCATTTT.

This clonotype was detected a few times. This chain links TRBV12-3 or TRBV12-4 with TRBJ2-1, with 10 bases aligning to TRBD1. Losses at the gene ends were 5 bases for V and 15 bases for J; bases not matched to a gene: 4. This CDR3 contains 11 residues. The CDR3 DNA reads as TGTGCCAGCAGTCTTCGGACAGGGGGGTTCTTC. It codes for CASSLRTGGFF.

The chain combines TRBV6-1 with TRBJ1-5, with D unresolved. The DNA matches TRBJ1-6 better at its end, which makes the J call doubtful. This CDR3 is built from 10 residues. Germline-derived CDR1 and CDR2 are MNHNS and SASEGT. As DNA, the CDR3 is TGTGCCAGCTATTATCCGCCCCTCCACTTT. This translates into CASYYPPLHF.

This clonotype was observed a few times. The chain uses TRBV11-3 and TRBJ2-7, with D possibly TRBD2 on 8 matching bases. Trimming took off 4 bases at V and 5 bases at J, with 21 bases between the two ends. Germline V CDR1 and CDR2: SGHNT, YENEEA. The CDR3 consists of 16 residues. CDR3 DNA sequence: TGTGCCAGCAGCTCCTCCGGGGGGGGACAGTTCAACGAGCAGTACTTC. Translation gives CASSSSGGGQFNEQYF.

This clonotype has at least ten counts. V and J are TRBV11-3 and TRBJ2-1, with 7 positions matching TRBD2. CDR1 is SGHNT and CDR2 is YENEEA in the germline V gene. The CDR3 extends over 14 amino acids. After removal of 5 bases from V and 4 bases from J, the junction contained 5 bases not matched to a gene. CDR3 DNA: TGTGCCAGCAGCGATGGGACTATTTACAATGAGCAGTTCTTC. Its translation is CASSDGTIYNEQFF.

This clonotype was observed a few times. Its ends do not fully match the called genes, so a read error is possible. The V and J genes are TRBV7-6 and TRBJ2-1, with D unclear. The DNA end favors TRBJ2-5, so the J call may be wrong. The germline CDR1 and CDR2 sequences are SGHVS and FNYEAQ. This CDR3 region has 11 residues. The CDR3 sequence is CASSLGQTQYF. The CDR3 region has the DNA TGTGCCAGCAGTTTAGGCCAGACCCAGTACTTC.

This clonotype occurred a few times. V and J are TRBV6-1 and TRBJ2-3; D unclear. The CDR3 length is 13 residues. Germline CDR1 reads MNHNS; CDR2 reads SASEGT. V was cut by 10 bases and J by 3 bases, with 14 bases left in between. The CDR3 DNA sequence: TGTGCCACCGAGCGTGACCCGACAGATACGCAGTATTTT. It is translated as CATERDPTDTQYF.

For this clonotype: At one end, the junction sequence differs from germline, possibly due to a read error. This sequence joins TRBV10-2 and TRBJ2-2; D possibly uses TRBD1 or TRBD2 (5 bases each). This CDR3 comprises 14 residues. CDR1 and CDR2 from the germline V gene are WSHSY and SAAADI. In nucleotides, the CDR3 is TGCCCCAGCAGCCAGGGAGTGAGCACCGGGGAGCAGTTTTTT. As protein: CPSSQGVSTGEQFF.

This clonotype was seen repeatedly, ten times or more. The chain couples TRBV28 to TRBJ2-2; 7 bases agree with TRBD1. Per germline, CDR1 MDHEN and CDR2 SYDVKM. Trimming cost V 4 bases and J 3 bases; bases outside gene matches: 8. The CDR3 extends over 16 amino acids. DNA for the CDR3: TGTGCCAGCAGTTCCCCCGGGACAGATGACACCGGGGAGCTGTTTTTT. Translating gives CASSSPGTDDTGELFF.

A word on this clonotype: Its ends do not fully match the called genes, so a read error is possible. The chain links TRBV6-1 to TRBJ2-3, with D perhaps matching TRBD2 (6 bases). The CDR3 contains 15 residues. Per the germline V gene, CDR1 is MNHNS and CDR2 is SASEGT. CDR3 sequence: CASGLSGVSRDTQFF. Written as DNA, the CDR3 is TGTGCCAGCGGCCTCTCGGGGGTTAGCAGAGATACGCAGTTTTTT.

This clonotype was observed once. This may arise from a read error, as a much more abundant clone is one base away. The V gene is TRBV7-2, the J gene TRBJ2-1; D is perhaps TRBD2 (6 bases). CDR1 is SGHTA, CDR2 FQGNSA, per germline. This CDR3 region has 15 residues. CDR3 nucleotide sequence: TGTGCCAGCAGCTTGTTTCTGGGTAGCGGAGAGACCCAGGACTTC. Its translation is CASSLFLGSGETQDF.

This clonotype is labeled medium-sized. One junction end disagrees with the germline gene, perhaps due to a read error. CDR3 coding DNA: TGTGCTAGTGGTTTGGACGGGACAGGGACTATCCGGTTC. It translates to CASGLDGTGTIRF. The chain employs TRBV12-5 and TRBJ2-1; TRBD1 matches at 9 bases. Germline values: CDR1 LGHNT, CDR2 FRNRAP. The CDR3 has 13 residues.